What follows are 3 T cell receptor beta chains derived from one specimen sequenced in a study of identifying expanded T cells in peripheral blood. Some clones are missing from TCRdb's copy, which holds only in-frame ones; the method was immunoSEQ multiplex PCR. The table has about 97,000 clones, approximately 89% seen once. The sample taken for sequencing was blood. The receptor set was obtained from a person between 18 and 75 years old in good health.

The V and J genes are TRBV6-5 and TRBJ1-2, with no clear D. Germline lookup yields CDR1 MNHEY and CDR2 SVGAGI. V shed 7 bases and J shed 4 bases, with 13 bases lying between them. This CDR3 has 13 residues. Here the CDR3 DNA reads TGTGCCAGCACCGAGCTAGGGTTCTATGGCTACACCTTC. Translation: CASTELGFYGYTF.

This chain uses TRBV18 with TRBJ1-2; D remains ambiguous. Germline lookup yields CDR1 KGHSH and CDR2 LQKENI. The CDR3 sequence is 12 residues long. V was clipped by 4 bases and J by 6 bases, with 9 bases between them. CDR3 nucleotides: TGTGCCAGCTCACAAAGGGCGAATGGCTACACCTTC. This encodes CASSQRANGYTF.

The CDR3: CASSLAGGNEQFF. CDR3 nucleotide sequence: TGTGCCAGTAGTCTAGCGGGAGGCAATGAGCAGTTCTTC. The chain employs TRBV19 and TRBJ2-1, with 11 bases lining up with TRBD2. This CDR3 is built from 13 residues. The V gene end was trimmed by 5 bases and the J gene end by 6 bases; junction bases not matched to a gene: 0. Germline lookup yields CDR1 LNHDA and CDR2 SQIVND (reference sequence).